This record covers a single T cell receptor (beta chain). Its antigen remains undetermined. A read error may explain this, as a much larger clone is one base away. A constant-region primer and ProtoScript II reverse transcriptase were used to reverse-transcribe TCRbeta-specific cDNA from roughly 480 ng total RNA. Construction of the TCRbeta libraries relied on three nested rounds of multiplex PCR, following a slightly modified ARM-PCR procedure. The first two PCR rounds used multiplex TRBV1-TRBV30 forward primers with a Cbeta reverse primer, each for approximately 10 cycles. Sample barcodes and Illumina adapters were attached in a final 25-cycle PCR using Deep VentR polymerase. Before sequencing, amplicons of 200-500 bp were gel-purified using a QIAquick gel extraction kit. An Illumina HiSeq 2500 was used to sequence the TCRbeta amplicons, generating 250-bp paired-end reads. Turning to the authors' computational methods: Reads were quality-trimmed with Trimmomatic v0.33, and paired reads were merged with FLASH v1.2.11 to recover full CDR3 sequences. MiGEC v1.2.1b assigned V, D and J germline segments to the rearranged TCRbeta sequences. VDJtools v1.0.0 computed clonotype statistics and Shannon-Wiener diversity indices. To cut down on sampling bias, every analysis after diversity analysis relied on just the 250 most abundant clonotypes from each sample. TCRdb's own reprocessing of the public reads used fastp at Q25 and MiXCR and kept productive beta chains. Rows matching on CDR3 protein sequence are summarized as one entry with the most common DNA and genes. TCRdb's processing, not the study's, gives the V and J calls here. For this sample there are 80,000 or so distinct CDR3 sequences; 70% to 80% appear just once. The top ten constitute around 15% of the sample.

This sample stems from a study of tumor-infiltrating lymphocytes in primary liver carcinoma (dated by TCRdb to 2016 to 2017). General notes on the study: The five patients, three men and two women aged 30 to 69 years, had hepatocellular carcinoma (four) or combined HCC and intrahepatic cholangiocarcinoma (one). Roughly 3.5 to 8 million productive TCRbeta reads were obtained per sample, and no significant difference in read depth was found between tissue types. Across five regions of each liver tumor, along with adjacent normal tissue and blood, the study brought together TCRbeta repertoire sequencing, expression microarrays and whole-exome sequencing. Repertoires from technical replicates were highly reproducible, with mean shared-clone rates approximately 0.88 and correlation coefficients above 0.95. The five patients had tumors staged T1-T3 N0M0, with maximum diameters ranging from roughly 4.2 to 11 cm. Agilent mRNA microarray profiling was performed on the 20 to 25 tumor region samples to relate TCRbeta repertoire diversity to the local molecular phenotype. A total of approximately 35 specimens from 5 patients underwent TCRbeta repertoire sequencing, comprising about 25 tumor regions, 5 adjacent noncancerous liver tissues and 5 peripheral blood samples.

CDR1 and CDR2 (KGHDR, SFDVKD) derive from the germline V gene. The CDR3 numbers 17 residues from cysteine through phenylalanine. Just CDR3 DNA is preserved here, 51 bases in frame from base 1. Trimming removed 6 bases from V and 7 bases from J; the gene matches leave 13 bases unexplained. Broad study findings and their caveats: Because the samples were bulk and unsorted, CD4+ and CD8+ T cell repertoires could not be compared. Consistent with antigen-driven expansion, pairs of tumor regions showed higher repertoire overlap (mean roughly 36%) than either tumor-adjacent pairs (around 17%) or tumor-blood pairs (around 15%). A significantly larger repertoire fraction was made up by the top 250 clones in tumors than in blood (p = 0.039). Only the TCR beta chain was sequenced, so true repertoire diversity is likely underestimated because unpaired alpha chains were not captured. Only a few patients were included in the study, and the authors note that the findings should be validated in a larger study. Only roughly 8-25% of top clones appeared in all five regions of a tumor, which suggests that tumor-infiltrating T cells are spatially heterogeneous.

Total RNA and DNA were co-extracted from around 20-30 mg of bulk tissue with the AllPrep DNA/RNA mini kit, without cell sorting. Between late 2015 and early 2016, several patients in China with histopathologically diagnosed primary liver carcinoma had surgical resection. At the time of sampling, the patients were treatment-naive and had chronic HBV infection. Each tumor was sampled at five spatially separated regions: the superior, inferior, left-lateral and right-lateral poles and the tumor centre. Histological examination found more than 75% viable tumor cells in every tumor sample. Fresh tumor and adjacent tissue pieces were bisected; one half was stored in RNAlater at -80°C, the other sent for histology.

This receptor was obtained from a woman aged 60-70 years with primary liver carcinoma and hepatitis B virus infection. The sequencing sample was made of liver tumor tissue from sampling region 4. This sample's cell subset or site label indicates: tumor region T4, right-lateral pole. The chain uses TRBV24-1 and TRBJ2-2; 10 nucleotides in the junction match TRBD1. The sequenced DNA: TGTGCCACCAGTCATCATTGGACAGGGGGATCCGGCGGGGAGCTGTTTTTT. This yields the protein CATSHHWTGGSGGELFF.